This entry lists 21 T cell receptor beta chains sequenced from one sample in a study of blood T cell repertoires in COVID-19. The repertoire was sequenced with immunoSEQ multiplex PCR; TCRdb's copy has only in-frame clones and lacks some. The table lists about 430,000 clones, over 75% of them singletons. The specimen was PBMCs or T cells enriched from blood (not recorded which). These receptors were collected from a young woman who had been exposed to COVID-19.

The chain combines TRBV27 with TRBJ2-7; 7 bases are shared with TRBD2. The germline V gene has CDR1 MNHEY and CDR2 SMNVEV (reference sequence). The CDR3 sequence is 16 residues long. V lost 6 bases to trimming and J lost 2 bases; unmatched junction nucleotides: 13. The CDR3 is CASSPISGLPTYEQYF. DNA of the CDR3: TGTGCCAGCAGCCCTATTTCGGGACTACCTACCTACGAGCAGTACTTC.

The chain has TRBV7-2 and TRBJ2-5, with 10 bases aligning to TRBD2. The V gene's germline CDR1 is SGHTA and CDR2 FQGNSA. The CDR3 totals 16 residues. V was pared by 4 bases and J by 5 bases, with 10 bases of the junction left unmatched. The CDR3 sequence: CASSSTGSGGPETQYF. The CDR3 coding sequence is TGTGCCAGCAGCTCCACGGGTAGCGGGGGGCCCGAGACCCAGTACTTC.

V and J are TRBV5-6 and TRBJ1-5, with D unresolved. This CDR3 region has 14 residues. V was cut by 2 bases and J by 4 bases, with 10 bases left in between. Germline loops: CDR1 SGHDT, CDR2 YYEEEE. DNA for the CDR3: TGTGCCAGCAGCTTATATGGGAGGAATCAGCCCCAGCATTTT. Amino acid sequence: CASSLYGRNQPQHF.

The J gene is TRBJ2-7, the V gene TRBV6-2 or TRBV6-3, with 9 bases identical to TRBD1. The germline V gene has CDR1 MNHEY and CDR2 SVGEGT. The junction had 13 bases not matched to a gene; V was cut back by 4 bases and J by 9 bases. The CDR3 contains 15 residues. In nucleotides, the CDR3 is TGTGCCAGCAGTTTCTACCGGGACAGGGCGGCTGTGCAGTACTTC. This codes for CASSFYRDRAAVQYF.

The rearrangement joins TRBV28 to TRBJ1-5, with TRBD1 as a possible D gene (6 bases). With 3 bases removed from V and 5 bases from J, the gap between germline ends came to 14 bases. The CDR3 extends over 15 amino acids. CDR1 and CDR2 (germline): MDHEN, SYDVKM. The CDR3, as DNA: TGTGCCAGCAGTTTGGGCGGACAGAGTTATCAGCCCCAGCATTTT. Translated: CASSLGGQSYQPQHF.

The gene calls are TRBV4-2 and TRBJ2-7, with 11 bases fitting TRBD2. The V and J ends lost 0 bases and 4 bases, in that order; junction bases with no gene match: 5. The CDR3 runs to 16 residues. In germline, CDR1 is LGHNA, CDR2 YNFKEQ. DNA for the CDR3: TGTGCCAGCAGCCAAGATAGCGGGGGGGAATTGTACGAGCAGTACTTC. It codes for CASSQDSGGELYEQYF.

Details on this clone: Other DNA sequences from this sample encode an identical CDR3 as well. The chain recombines TRBV4-2 with TRBJ2-7; 8 bases are a match to TRBD2. J lost 2 bases, V lost 3 bases, and 6 bases had no gene match. Germline V gene sequence: CDR1 LGHNA, CDR2 YNFKEQ. This CDR3 contains 15 residues. In DNA form, the CDR3 reads TGTGCCAGCAGCCAGGTGTTAGCGGGGACCTACGAGCAGTACTTC. It codes for CASSQVLAGTYEQYF.

V usage is TRBV6-5 and J usage is TRBJ1-4, with TRBD1 matching over 11 bases. Germline V lookup: CDR1 MNHEY, CDR2 SVGAGI. There are 13 residues in the CDR3. Germline trimming cut 6 bases from V and 10 bases from J; bases unmatched to any gene: 4. Written as DNA, the CDR3 is TGTGCCAGCAGCGGGGACAGGGGGGTAAAACTGTTTTTT. Protein: CASSGDRGVKLFF.

This rearrangement joins TRBV5-6 to TRBJ1-3; TRBD1 might be the D (5 bases). This CDR3 comprises 13 residues. V gave up 6 bases and J gave up 0 bases, with 7 bases separating them. Per germline, CDR1 SGHDT and CDR2 YYEEEE. CDR3 amino acids: CASTDSSGNTIYF. The CDR3 nucleotides are TGTGCCAGCACCGACAGCTCTGGAAACACCATATATTTT.

The V and J genes are TRBV5-6 and TRBJ2-1, with 13 bases fitting TRBD2. CDR3 length: 18 amino acids. Germline V gene lookup returns CDR1 SGHDT and CDR2 YYEEEE. Trimming took 3 bases from V and 0 from J; bases not matched to a gene: 6. CDR3 residues: CASSWGLAGLSSYNEQFF. DNA of the CDR3: TGTGCCAGCAGCTGGGGACTAGCGGGGTTGAGCTCCTACAATGAGCAGTTCTTC.

The chain is built from TRBV14 and TRBJ2-1, with 7 bases aligning to TRBD1. J gave up 8 bases and V 4 bases, and 17 bases lay outside the gene matches. CDR3 length: 17 residues. CDR1 and CDR2 from the germline V gene are SGHDN and FVKESK. The CDR3 reads CASSPPPGTDLRDEQFF. For the CDR3, the DNA is TGTGCCAGCAGCCCTCCACCCGGGACAGATCTAAGAGATGAGCAGTTCTTC.

The chain carries TRBV28 and TRBJ2-5, with TRBD2 matching 11 bases. Germline V gives CDR1 MDHEN, CDR2 SYDVKM. V gave up 4 bases and J gave up 0 bases; unmatched junction bases: 7. The CDR3 contains 17 residues. CDR3 DNA: TGTGCCAGCAGTTCCGGGACTAGCGGACTGTACCAAGAGACCCAGTACTTC. Residues: CASSSGTSGLYQETQYF.

This chain uses TRBV10-3 with TRBJ2-3, with 8 bases matching TRBD2. The V and J ends lost 7 bases and 6 bases, in that order; junction bases with no gene match: 9. CDR1 is ENHRY and CDR2 is SYGVKD in the germline V gene. CDR3 size: 14 residues. CDR3 coding DNA: TGTGCCATCAATTACGGGGGGGCGATGGATACGCAGTATTTT. It translates to CAINYGGAMDTQYF.

The chain has TRBV7-3 and TRBJ2-3; TRBD1 matches 10 bases. CDR3 length: 18 amino acids. The germline V gene encodes CDR1 SGHTA and CDR2 FQGTGA. V was clipped by 4 bases and J by 3 bases; unmatched bases: 13. The chain's CDR3 is CASSSLARSDRGTDTQYF. The CDR3 nucleotides read TGTGCCAGCAGCTCACTGGCCCGTTCGGACAGGGGGACAGATACGCAGTATTTT.

The gene calls are TRBV2 and TRBJ1-1; D is perhaps TRBD1 (5 bases). Looked up from germline, CDR1 is SNHLY and CDR2 is FYNNEI. Trimming pared 7 bases from V and 7 bases from J, leaving 16 bases between. The CDR3 is made up of 13 amino acids. CDR3 residues: CASTVMQGLEAFF. In nucleotides, the CDR3 is TGTGCCAGCACCGTGATGCAGGGCCTTGAAGCTTTCTTT.

The chain has TRBV10-3 and TRBJ2-5; 8 nucleotides align to TRBD2. This CDR3 spans 16 amino acids. Trimming removed 7 bases from V and 3 bases from J; junction bases left unmatched: 13. CDR1 ENHRY and CDR2 SYGVKD come from the germline V gene. CDR3 nucleotides: TGTGCCATCACCGAGGTAACTAGCGGCTCAAAAGAGACCCAGTACTTC. Its translation is CAITEVTSGSKETQYF.

The V gene is TRBV29-1, the J gene TRBJ1-2; D might be TRBD1 (5 bases). This CDR3 spans 12 amino acids. The V end lost 4 bases, the J end lost 4 bases, and 10 bases lay between the germline ends. CDR1 is SQVTM, CDR2 ANQGSEA, per germline. The CDR3 reads CSVGGEGYGYTF. The CDR3 DNA follows: TGCAGCGTTGGGGGGGAGGGCTATGGCTACACCTTC. The whole variable domain, remainder taken from reference TRBV29-1 and TRBJ1-2, is SAVISQKPSRDICQRGTSLTIQCQVDSQVTMMFWYRQQPGQSLTLIATANQGSEATYESGFVIDKFPISRPNLTFSTLTVSNMSPEDSSIYLCSVGGEGYGYTFGSGTRLTVV.

The V call is TRBV5-5, the J call TRBJ2-5; 9 nucleotides align to TRBD1. Germline V gene lookup returns CDR1 SGHKS and CDR2 YYEKEE (reference sequence). The ends lost 4 bases at V and 5 bases at J; junction bases unmatched: 9. CDR3 length: 15 residues. In DNA, the CDR3 is TGTGCCAGCAGCCCGGGGACAGGGACTAAGGAGACCCAGTACTTC. Its protein is CASSPGTGTKETQYF.

CDR3 region: CASSLGGGGQPQHF. The DNA of the CDR3 is TGTGCCAGCAGCTTAGGTGGGGGGGGTCAGCCCCAGCATTTT. The chain has TRBV7-2 and TRBJ1-5; a possible D gene is TRBD1 (5 bases). Trimming left V 1 base short and J 6 bases short, with 10 bases between. Per the germline V gene, CDR1 is SGHTA and CDR2 is FQGNSA. The CDR3 consists of 14 residues.

This rearrangement joins TRBV15 to TRBJ2-7, with TRBD1 identical over 9 bases. The CDR3 runs to 17 residues. The germline CDR1 and CDR2 sequences are LNHNV and YYDKDF (reference sequence). Trimming cost V 0 bases and J 3 bases; bases outside gene matches: 9. CDR3 DNA sequence: TGTGCCACCAGCAGAGAATTAATGGGACAGGGCAACTACGAGCAGTACTTC. Amino acid sequence: CATSRELMGQGNYEQYF.

The V call is TRBV30, the J call TRBJ2-1, with a tentative D call TRBD2 (6 bases). CDR3 length equals 14 residues. The germline V gene encodes CDR1 GTSNPN and CDR2 SVGIG (reference sequence). Trimming removed 0 bases from V and 6 bases from J, with 12 bases in between. In DNA, the CDR3 is TGTGCCTGGAGTGTAGTTAGCGGACTCAATGAGCAGTTCTTC. Protein product: CAWSVVSGLNEQFF.